Given below is one T cell receptor beta chain in context. Its antigen is undetermined. These data are taken from a study of a mutant IDH1 vaccine in newly diagnosed glioma. For the study at large: Eight vaccine doses were administered to patients at weeks 1, 3, 5, 7, 11, 15, 19 and 23. Patients were pretreated with radiotherapy, temozolomide, or both, mostly both. The initiation of vaccination occurred 4-6 weeks after radiotherapy alone, or with temozolomide cycles.

Using immunoSEQ multiplex PCR, the repertoire was profiled, and TCRdb retains in-frame clones only, with some absent. Here the sample spans 35,000 to 50,000 clones, about four fifths being singletons. Germline CDR1 MRHNA, CDR2 SNTAGT. The CDR3 is 14 residues long. Between the trimmed V and J ends, which lost 4 bases and 3 bases, there was a span of 12 bases. Time point described: week 11, during vaccination. In the vaccine, a single dose held 300 ug of the mutant IDH1 20-mer peptide, along with topical imiquimod. The study enrolled donors with new WHO grade 3 or 4 IDH1-mutant, ATRX-lost astrocytomas. The receptor's source is a man aged 35 to 55 with glioma. The rearrangement uses TRBV6-4 and TRBJ1-1; D perhaps matches TRBD1 (5 bases). The material sequenced was PBMCs, taken from a glioma patient whose treatment included an IDH1 peptide vaccine. CDR3 nucleotides: TGTGCCAGCAGTGTAACCAGGGATGACACTGAAGCTTTCTTT. It is translated as CASSVTRDDTEAFF.